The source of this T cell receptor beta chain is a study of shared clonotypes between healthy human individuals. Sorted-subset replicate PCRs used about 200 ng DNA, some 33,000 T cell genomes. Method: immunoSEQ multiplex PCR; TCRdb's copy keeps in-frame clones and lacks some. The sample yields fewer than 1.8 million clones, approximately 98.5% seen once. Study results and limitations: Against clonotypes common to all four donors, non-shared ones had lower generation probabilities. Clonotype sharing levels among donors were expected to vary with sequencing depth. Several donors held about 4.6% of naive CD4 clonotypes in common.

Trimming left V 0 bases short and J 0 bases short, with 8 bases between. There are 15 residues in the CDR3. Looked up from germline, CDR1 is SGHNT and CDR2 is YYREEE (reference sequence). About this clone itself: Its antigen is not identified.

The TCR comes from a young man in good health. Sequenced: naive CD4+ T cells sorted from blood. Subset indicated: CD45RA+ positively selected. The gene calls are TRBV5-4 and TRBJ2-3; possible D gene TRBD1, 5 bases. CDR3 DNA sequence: TGTGCCAGCAGCTTGGGACAGATTAGCACAGATACGCAGTATTTT. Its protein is CASSLGQISTDTQYF.